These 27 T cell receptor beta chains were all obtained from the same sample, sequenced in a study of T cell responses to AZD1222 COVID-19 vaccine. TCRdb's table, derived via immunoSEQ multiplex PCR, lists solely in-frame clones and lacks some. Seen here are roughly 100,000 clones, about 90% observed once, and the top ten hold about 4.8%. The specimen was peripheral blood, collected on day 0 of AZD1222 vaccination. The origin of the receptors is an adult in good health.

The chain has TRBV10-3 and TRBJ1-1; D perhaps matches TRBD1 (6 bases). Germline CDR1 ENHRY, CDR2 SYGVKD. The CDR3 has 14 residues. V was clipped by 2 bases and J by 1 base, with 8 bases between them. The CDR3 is CAISEGQKNTEAFF. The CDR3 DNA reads TGTGCCATCAGTGAGGGACAGAAGAACACTGAAGCTTTCTTT.

The CDR3 sequence is CASSYGSGAAYEQYF. The CDR3 coding sequence is TGTGCCAGCAGTTACGGGTCAGGGGCCGCCTACGAGCAGTACTTC. This chain uses TRBV6-2 or TRBV6-3 with TRBJ2-7, with D possibly being TRBD1 (6 bases). Germline V gives CDR1 MNHEY, CDR2 SVGEGT. This CDR3 comprises 15 residues. V lost 2 bases and J 2 bases, leaving 13 bases between the germline ends.

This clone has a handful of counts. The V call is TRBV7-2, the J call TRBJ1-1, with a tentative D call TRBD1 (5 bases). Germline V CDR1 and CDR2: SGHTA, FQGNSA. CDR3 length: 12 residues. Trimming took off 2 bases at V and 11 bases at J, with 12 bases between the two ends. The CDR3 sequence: CASSLWGGMAFF. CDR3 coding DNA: TGTGCCAGCAGCTTATGGGGGGGGATGGCTTTCTTT. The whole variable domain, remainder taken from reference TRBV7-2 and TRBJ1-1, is GAGVSQSPSNKVTEKGKDVELRCDPISGHTALYWYRQSLGQGLEFLIYFQGNSAPDKSGLPSDRFSAERTGGSVSTLTIQRTQQEDSAVYLCASSLWGGMAFFGQGTRLTVV.

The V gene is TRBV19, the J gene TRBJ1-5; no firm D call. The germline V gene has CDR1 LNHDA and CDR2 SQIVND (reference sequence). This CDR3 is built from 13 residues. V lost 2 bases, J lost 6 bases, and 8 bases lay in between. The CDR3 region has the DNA TGTGCCAGTAGTATACTGAACGGTCAGCCCCAGCATTTT. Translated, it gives CASSILNGQPQHF.

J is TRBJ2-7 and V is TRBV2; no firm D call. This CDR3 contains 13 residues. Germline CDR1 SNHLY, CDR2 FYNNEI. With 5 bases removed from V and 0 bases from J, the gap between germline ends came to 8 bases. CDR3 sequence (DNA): TGTGCCAGCAGTAGAGCCTTCTCCTACGAGCAGTACTTC. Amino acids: CASSRAFSYEQYF.

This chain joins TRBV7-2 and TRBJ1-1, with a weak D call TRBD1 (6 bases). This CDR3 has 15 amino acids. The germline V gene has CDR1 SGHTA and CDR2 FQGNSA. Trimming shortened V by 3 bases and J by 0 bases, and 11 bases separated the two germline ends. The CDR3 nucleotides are TGTGCCAGCAGCTTCAGACAGGCCTTGAACACTGAAGCTTTCTTT. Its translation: CASSFRQALNTEAFF.

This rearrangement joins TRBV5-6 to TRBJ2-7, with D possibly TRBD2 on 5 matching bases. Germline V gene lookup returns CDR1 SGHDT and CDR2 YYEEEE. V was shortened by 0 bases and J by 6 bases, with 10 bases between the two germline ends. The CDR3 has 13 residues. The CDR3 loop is CASSLVSRGEQYF. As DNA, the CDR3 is TGTGCCAGCAGCTTGGTTTCTCGGGGCGAGCAGTACTTC.

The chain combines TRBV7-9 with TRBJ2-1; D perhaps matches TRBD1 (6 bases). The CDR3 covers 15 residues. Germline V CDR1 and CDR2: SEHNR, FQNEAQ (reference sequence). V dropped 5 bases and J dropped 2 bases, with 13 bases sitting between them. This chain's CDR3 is CASSQGTPAYNEQFF. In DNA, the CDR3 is TGTGCCAGCAGCCAGGGGACACCCGCCTACAATGAGCAGTTCTTC.

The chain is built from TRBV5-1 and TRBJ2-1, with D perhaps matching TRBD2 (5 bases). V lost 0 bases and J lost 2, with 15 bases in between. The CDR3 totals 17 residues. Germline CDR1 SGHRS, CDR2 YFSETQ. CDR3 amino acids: CASSLETGGRTYNEQFF. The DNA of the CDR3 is TGCGCCAGCAGCTTGGAAACCGGAGGTCGGACCTACAATGAGCAGTTCTTC.

CDR3 nucleotide sequence: TGTGCCAGCAGGCAGGGAGACTACGAGCAGTACTTC. Translated: CASRQGDYEQYF. The chain combines TRBV28 with TRBJ2-7, with D possibly being TRBD1 or TRBD2 (5 bases each). The CDR3 has 12 amino acids. CDR1 is MDHEN, CDR2 SYDVKM, per germline. Trimming cost V 6 bases and J 3 bases, with 9 bases left between them.

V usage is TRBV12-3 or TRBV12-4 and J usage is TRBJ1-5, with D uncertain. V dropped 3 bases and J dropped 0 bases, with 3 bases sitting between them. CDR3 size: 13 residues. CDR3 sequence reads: CASSFGSNQPQHF. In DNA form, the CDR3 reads TGTGCCAGCAGTTTTGGTAGCAATCAGCCCCAGCATTTT.

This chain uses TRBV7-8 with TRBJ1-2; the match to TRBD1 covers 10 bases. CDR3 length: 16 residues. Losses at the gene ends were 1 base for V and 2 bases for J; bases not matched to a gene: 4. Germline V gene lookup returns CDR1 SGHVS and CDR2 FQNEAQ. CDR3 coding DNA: TGTGCCAGCAGCTTAGATCGGGACAGGGGCAACTATGGCTACACCTTC. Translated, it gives CASSLDRDRGNYGYTF.

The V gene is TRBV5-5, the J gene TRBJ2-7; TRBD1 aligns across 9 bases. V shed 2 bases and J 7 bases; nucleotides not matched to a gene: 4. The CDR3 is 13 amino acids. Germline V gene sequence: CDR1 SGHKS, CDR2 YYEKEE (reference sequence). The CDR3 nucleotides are TGTGCCAGCAGCTTACAGGGGGCGTCTGAGCAGTACTTC. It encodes CASSLQGASEQYF.

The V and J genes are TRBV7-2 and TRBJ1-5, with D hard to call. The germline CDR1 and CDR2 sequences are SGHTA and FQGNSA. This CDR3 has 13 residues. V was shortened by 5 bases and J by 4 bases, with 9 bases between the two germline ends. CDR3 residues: CASSPSGNQPQHF. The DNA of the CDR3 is TGTGCCAGCAGCCCCTCGGGAAATCAGCCCCAGCATTTT. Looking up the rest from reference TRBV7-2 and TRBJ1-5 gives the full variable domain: GAGVSQSPSNKVTEKGKDVELRCDPISGHTALYWYRQSLGQGLEFLIYFQGNSAPDKSGLPSDRFSAERTGGSVSTLTIQRTQQEDSAVYLCASSPSGNQPQHFGDGTRLSIL.

DNA for the CDR3: TGCGCCAGCAGCGAGGACAGACCTAACACCGGGGAGCTGTTTTTT. It codes for CASSEDRPNTGELFF. The rearrangement joins TRBV5-1 to TRBJ2-2; D may be TRBD1 (6 bases). From germline, CDR1 is SGHRS and CDR2 YFSETQ. The CDR3 extends over 15 amino acids. Trimming cost V 4 bases and J 2 bases, with 12 bases left between them. The complete variable domain, with remaining parts taken from reference TRBV5-1 and TRBJ2-2, reads KAGVTQTPRYLIKTRGQQVTLSCSPISGHRSVSWYQQTPGQGLQFLFEYFSETQRNKGNFPGRFSGRQFSNSRSEMNVSTLELGDSALYLCASSEDRPNTGELFFGEGSRLTVL.

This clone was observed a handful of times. CDR3: CAITDRVGNEQYF. The CDR3, as DNA: TGTGCCATCACGGACAGGGTGGGGAACGAGCAGTACTTC. The chain combines TRBV2 with TRBJ2-7; 8 bases map to TRBD1. With V trimmed by 10 bases and J by 5 bases, 10 bases remained unmatched. The germline V gene encodes CDR1 SNHLY and CDR2 FYNNEI. The CDR3 is 13 amino acids.

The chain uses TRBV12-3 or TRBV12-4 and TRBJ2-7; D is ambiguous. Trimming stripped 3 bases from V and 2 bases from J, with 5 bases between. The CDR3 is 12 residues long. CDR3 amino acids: CASSFSTYEQYF. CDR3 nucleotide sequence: TGTGCCAGCAGTTTCTCGACCTACGAGCAGTACTTC.

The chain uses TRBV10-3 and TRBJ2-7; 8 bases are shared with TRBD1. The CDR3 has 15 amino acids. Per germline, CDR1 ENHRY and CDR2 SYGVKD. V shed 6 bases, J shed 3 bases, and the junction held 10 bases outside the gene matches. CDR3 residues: CAISPGQGSGYEQYF. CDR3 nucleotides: TGTGCCATCAGCCCCGGACAGGGCTCCGGCTACGAGCAGTACTTC.

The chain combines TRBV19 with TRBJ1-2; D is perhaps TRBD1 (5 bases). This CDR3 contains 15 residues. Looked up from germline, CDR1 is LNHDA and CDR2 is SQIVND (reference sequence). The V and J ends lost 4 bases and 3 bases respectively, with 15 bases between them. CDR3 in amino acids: CASSKDNPVDYGYTF. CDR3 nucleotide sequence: TGTGCCAGTAGTAAGGACAACCCGGTAGACTATGGCTACACCTTC.

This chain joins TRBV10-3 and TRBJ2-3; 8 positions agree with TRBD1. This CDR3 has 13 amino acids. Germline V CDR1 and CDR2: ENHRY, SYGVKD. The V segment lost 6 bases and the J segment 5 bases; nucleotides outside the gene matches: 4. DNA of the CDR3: TGTGCCATCAGAGGGACAGGCGGAGATACGCAGTATTTT. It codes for CAIRGTGGDTQYF.

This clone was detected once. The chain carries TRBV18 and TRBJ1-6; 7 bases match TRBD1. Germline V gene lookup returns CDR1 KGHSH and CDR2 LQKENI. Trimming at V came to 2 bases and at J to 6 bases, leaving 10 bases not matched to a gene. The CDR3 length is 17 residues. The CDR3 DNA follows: TGTGCCAGCTCACCATTACCGGGACAGACTACTAATTCACCCCTCCACTTT. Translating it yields CASSPLPGQTTNSPLHF.

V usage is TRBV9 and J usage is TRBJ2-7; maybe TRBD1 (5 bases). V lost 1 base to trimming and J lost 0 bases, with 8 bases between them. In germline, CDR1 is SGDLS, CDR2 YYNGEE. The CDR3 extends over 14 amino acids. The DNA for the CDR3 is TGTGCCAGCAGCGTAAGACAGAGCTCCTACGAGCAGTACTTC. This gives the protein CASSVRQSSYEQYF.

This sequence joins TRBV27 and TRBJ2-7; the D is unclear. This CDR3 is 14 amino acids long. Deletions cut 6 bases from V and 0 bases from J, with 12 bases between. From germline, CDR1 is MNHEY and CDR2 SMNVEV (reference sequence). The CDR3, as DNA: TGTGCCAGCAGGGCAAAGTTTGACTCCTACGAGCAGTACTTC. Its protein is CASRAKFDSYEQYF.

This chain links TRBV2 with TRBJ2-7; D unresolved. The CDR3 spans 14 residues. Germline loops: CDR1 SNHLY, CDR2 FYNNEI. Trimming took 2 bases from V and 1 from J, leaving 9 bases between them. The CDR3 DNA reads TGTGCCAGCAGTGAAAGTACGGCTTCCTACGAGCAGTACTTC. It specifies CASSESTASYEQYF.

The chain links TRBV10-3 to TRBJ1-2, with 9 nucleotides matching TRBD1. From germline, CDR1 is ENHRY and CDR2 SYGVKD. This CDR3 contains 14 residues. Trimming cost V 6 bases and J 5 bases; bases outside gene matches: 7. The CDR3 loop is CAISPGQGRYGYTF. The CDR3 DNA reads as TGTGCCATCAGCCCGGGACAGGGTCGGTATGGCTACACCTTC.

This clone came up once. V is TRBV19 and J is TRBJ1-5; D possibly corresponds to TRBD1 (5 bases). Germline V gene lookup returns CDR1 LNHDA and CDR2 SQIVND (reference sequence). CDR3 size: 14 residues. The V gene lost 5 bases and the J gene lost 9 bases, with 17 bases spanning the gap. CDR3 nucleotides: TGTGCCAGTAGTCAACCGGGGAGGGGTTCGCCCCAGCATTTT. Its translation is CASSQPGRGSPQHF. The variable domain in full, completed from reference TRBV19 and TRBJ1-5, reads DGGITQSPKYLFRKEGQNVTLSCEQNLNHDAMYWYRQDPGQGLRLIYYSQIVNDFQKGDIAEGYSVSREKKESFPLTVTSAQKNPTAFYLCASSQPGRGSPQHFGDGTRLSIL.

The DNA for the CDR3 is TGTGCCAGCAGCCTGGGACAGGGGGAAGGAGAGACCCAGTACTTC. It translates to CASSLGQGEGETQYF. J is TRBJ2-5 and V is TRBV11-3, with 11 nucleotides matching TRBD1. This CDR3 is 15 amino acids long. The germline V gene has CDR1 SGHNT and CDR2 YENEEA. After removal of 5 bases from V and 4 bases from J, the junction contained 6 bases not matched to a gene. Filled out from reference TRBV11-3 and TRBJ2-5, the complete variable domain reads EAGVVQSPRYKIIEKKQPVAFWCNPISGHNTLYWYLQNLGQGPELLIRYENEEAVDDSQLPKDRFSAERLKGVDSTLKIQPAELGDSAVYLCASSLGQGEGETQYFGPGTRLLVL.